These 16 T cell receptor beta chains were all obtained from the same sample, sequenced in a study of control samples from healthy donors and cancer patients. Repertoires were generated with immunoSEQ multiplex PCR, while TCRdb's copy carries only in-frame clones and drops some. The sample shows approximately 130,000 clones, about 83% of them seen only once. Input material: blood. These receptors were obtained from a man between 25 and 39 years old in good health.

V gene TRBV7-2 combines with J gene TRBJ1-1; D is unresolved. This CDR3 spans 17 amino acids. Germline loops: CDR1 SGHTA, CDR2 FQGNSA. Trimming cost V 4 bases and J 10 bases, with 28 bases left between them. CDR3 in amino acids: CASSSPPGQVSVRVAFF. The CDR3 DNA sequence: TGTGCCAGCAGCTCCCCCCCGGGCCAGGTCTCGGTAAGGGTAGCTTTCTTT.

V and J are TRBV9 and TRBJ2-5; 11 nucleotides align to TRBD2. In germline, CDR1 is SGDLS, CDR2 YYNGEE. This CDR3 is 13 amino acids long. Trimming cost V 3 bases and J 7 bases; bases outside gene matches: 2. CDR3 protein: CASSAGLAGTQYF. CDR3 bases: TGTGCCAGCAGCGCTGGACTAGCGGGGACCCAGTACTTC. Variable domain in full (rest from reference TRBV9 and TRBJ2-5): DSGVTQTPKHLITATGQRVTLRCSPRSGDLSVYWYQQSLDQGLQFLIQYYNGEERAKGNILERFSAQQFPDLHSELNLSSLELGDSALYFCASSAGLAGTQYFGPGTRLLVL.

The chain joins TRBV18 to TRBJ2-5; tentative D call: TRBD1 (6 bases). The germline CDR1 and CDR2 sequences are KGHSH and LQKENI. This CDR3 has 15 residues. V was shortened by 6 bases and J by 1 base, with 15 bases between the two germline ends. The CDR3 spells CASSPTTGLQETQYF. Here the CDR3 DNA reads TGTGCCAGCTCTCCTACGACAGGCCTCCAAGAGACCCAGTACTTC.

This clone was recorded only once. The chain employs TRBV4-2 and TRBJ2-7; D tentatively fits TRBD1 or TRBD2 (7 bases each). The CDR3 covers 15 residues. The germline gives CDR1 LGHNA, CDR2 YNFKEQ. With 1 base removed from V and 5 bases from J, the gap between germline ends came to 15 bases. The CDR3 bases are TGTGCCAGCAGCCAAGGTGACAGGGAGGGCGACGAGCAGTACTTC. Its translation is CASSQGDREGDEQYF.

CDR3 coding DNA: TGTGCCAGCAGTCTGGGCGGGGGGATTGTAGATACGCAGTATTTT. Protein product: CASSLGGGIVDTQYF. The chain links TRBV25-1 to TRBJ2-3; 8 bases fit TRBD2. This CDR3 has 15 residues. Trimming cost V 5 bases and J 5 bases; bases outside gene matches: 9. The germline V gene encodes CDR1 MGHDK and CDR2 SYGVNS.

Written as DNA, the CDR3 is TGTGCCAGCAGCCGGGGTTCAACTAATGAAAAACTGTTTTTT. The encoded protein is CASSRGSTNEKLFF. The chain has TRBV5-5 and TRBJ1-4, with D hard to call. V dropped 4 bases and J dropped 0 bases, with 7 bases sitting between them. Germline-derived CDR1 and CDR2 are SGHKS and YYEKEE (reference sequence). The CDR3 extends over 14 amino acids.

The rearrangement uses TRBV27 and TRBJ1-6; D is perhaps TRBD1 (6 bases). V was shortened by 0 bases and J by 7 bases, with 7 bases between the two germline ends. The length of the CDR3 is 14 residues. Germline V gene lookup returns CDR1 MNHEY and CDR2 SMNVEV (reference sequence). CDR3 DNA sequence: TGTGCCAGCAGTTTATCGAGGGGGAATTCACCCCTCCACTTT. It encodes CASSLSRGNSPLHF.

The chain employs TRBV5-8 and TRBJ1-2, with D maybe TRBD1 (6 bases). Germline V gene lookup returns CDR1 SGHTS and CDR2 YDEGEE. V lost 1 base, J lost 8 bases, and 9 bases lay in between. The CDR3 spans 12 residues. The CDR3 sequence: CASSLSGAGYTF. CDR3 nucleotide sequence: TGTGCCAGCAGCTTGTCAGGGGCCGGCTACACCTTC.

In DNA form, the CDR3 reads TGTGCCAGCAGCCCGGGACAGGGAAATCAGCCCCAGCATTTT. Translation: CASSPGQGNQPQHF. This rearrangement joins TRBV7-6 to TRBJ1-5; 9 nucleotides match TRBD1. Trimming took 5 bases from V and 4 from J; bases not matched to a gene: 3. The CDR3 totals 14 residues. Germline-derived CDR1 and CDR2 are SGHVS and FNYEAQ.

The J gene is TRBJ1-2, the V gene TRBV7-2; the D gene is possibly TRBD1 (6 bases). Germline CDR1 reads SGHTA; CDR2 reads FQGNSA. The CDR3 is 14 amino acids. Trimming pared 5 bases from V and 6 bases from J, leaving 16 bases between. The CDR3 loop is CASSEQLGGNGYTF. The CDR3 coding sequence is TGTGCCAGCAGCGAACAACTAGGGGGAAATGGCTACACCTTC.

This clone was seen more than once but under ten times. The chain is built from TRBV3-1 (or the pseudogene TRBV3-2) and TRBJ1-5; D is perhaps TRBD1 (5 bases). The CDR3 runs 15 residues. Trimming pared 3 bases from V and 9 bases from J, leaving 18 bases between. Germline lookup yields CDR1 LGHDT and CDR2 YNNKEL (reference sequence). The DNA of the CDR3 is TGTGCCAGCAGCCAGGGGCAGGCCCCTGGGAGGCCCCAGCATTTT. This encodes CASSQGQAPGRPQHF.

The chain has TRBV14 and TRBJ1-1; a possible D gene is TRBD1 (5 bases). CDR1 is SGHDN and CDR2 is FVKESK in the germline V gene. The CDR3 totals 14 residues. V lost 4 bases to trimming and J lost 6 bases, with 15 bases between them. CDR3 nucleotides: TGTGCCAGCAGCCGGACAATTTCGGTGGCTGAAGCTTTCTTT. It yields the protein CASSRTISVAEAFF.

DNA of the CDR3: TGTGCCAGCAGCTTTACCGGGACAGGGGGAGAAAAACTGTTTTTT. Residues: CASSFTGTGGEKLFF. The chain uses TRBV5-8 and TRBJ1-4; 11 bases map to TRBD1. With V trimmed by 2 bases and J by 8 bases, 5 bases remained unmatched. Germline V gene data show CDR1 as SGHTS and CDR2 as YDEGEE. The CDR3 is 15 amino acids.

This CDR3 is CATSWSNYGYTF. CDR3 DNA: TGTGCCACCAGCTGGTCTAACTATGGCTACACCTTC. This sequence joins TRBV15 and TRBJ1-2; D unclear. The germline V gene encodes CDR1 LNHNV and CDR2 YYDKDF (reference sequence). Trimming removed 5 bases from V and 0 bases from J, with 4 bases in between. The CDR3 totals 12 residues. Together with reference TRBV15 and TRBJ1-2, the CDR3 gives the full variable domain: DAMVIQNPRYQVTQFGKPVTLSCSQTLNHNVMYWYQQKSSQAPKLLFHYYDKDFNNEADTPDNFQSRRPNTSFCFLDIRSPGLGDTAMYLCATSWSNYGYTFGSGTRLTVV.

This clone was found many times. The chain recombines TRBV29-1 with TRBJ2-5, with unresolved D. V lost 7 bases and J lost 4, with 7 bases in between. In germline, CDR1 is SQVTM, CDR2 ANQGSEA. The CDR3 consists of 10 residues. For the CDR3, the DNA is TGCAGCGGCCTAAGAGAGACCCAGTACTTC. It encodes CSGLRETQYF.

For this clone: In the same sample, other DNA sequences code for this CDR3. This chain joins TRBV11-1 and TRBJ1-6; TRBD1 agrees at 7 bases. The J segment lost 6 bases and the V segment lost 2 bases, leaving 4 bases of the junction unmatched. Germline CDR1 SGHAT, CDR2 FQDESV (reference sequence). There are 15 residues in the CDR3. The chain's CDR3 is CASSLRDSANSPLHF. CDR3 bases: TGTGCCAGCAGCTTACGGGACAGCGCTAATTCACCCCTCCACTTT. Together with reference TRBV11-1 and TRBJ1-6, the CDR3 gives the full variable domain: EAEVAQSPRYKITEKSQAVAFWCDPISGHATLYWYRQILGQGPELLVQFQDESVVDDSQLPKDRFSAERLKGVDSTLKIQPAELGDSAMYLCASSLRDSANSPLHFGNGTRLTVT.